These T cell receptor beta chains were read from a single sample in a study of blood T cell repertoires in COVID-19. The data were produced by immunoSEQ multiplex PCR, yet TCRdb's version contains in-frame clones alone and is incomplete. The sample records about 500,000 clones, approximately 88% being singletons. The sample was peripheral blood. These receptors were collected from a woman aged 45-60 years with COVID-19, enrolled during active disease. Both conserved end residues are part of each CDR3. D genes are given only for firm matches. Size is omitted from some rows. Given values are once, few, many or a class for expanded clones.

v_call: TRBV11-1
d_call: TRBD1
j_call: TRBJ2-1
clone_size: .
cdr3_nt: TGTGCCAGCAGCGACAGGGTAGGTGAGCAGTTCTTC
cdr3_aa: CASSDRVGEQFF

v_call: TRBV9
d_call: TRBD1
j_call: TRBJ1-2
clone_size: .
cdr3_nt: TGTGCCAGCAGCCCGATGACTGATGGGACAGGGAAGGACTATGGCTACACCTTC
cdr3_aa: CASSPMTDGTGKDYGYTF

v_call: TRBV5-1
d_call: .
j_call: TRBJ2-7
clone_size: .
cdr3_nt: TGCGCCAGCTATGGGCAGGGAATTCAGTACTTC
cdr3_aa: CASYGQGIQYF

v_call: TRBV6-1
d_call: .
j_call: TRBJ2-2
clone_size: .
cdr3_nt: TGTGCCAGCAGTGACCTACAGGGACACACCGGGGAGCTGTTTTTT
cdr3_aa: CASSDLQGHTGELFF

v_call: TRBV6-5
d_call: .
j_call: TRBJ2-2
clone_size: .
cdr3_nt: TGTGCCAGCAGTTACTTCGGAGCCGCGAACACCGGGGAGCTGTTTTTT
cdr3_aa: CASSYFGAANTGELFF

v_call: TRBV5-4
d_call: TRBD1
j_call: TRBJ1-1
clone_size: .
cdr3_nt: TGTGCCAGCAGCTTGGGGGGACAGAGCACTGAAGCTTTCTTT
cdr3_aa: CASSLGGQSTEAFF

v_call: TRBV12-3/TRBV12-4
d_call: TRBD2
j_call: TRBJ2-5
clone_size: .
cdr3_nt: TGTGCCAGCAGCCAAGCGGGGTCGGAGACCCAGTACTTC
cdr3_aa: CASSQAGSETQYF

v_call: TRBV6-5
d_call: .
j_call: TRBJ1-4
clone_size: .
cdr3_nt: TGTGCCAGCTCGAGGGCAACTAATGAAAAACTGTTTTTT
cdr3_aa: CASSRATNEKLFF

v_call: TRBV5-1
d_call: TRBD1
j_call: TRBJ2-7
clone_size: .
cdr3_nt: TGCGCCAGCAGCCACGGGACAGCCTCTAGGGACGAGCAGTACTTC
cdr3_aa: CASSHGTASRDEQYF

v_call: TRBV5-8
d_call: .
j_call: TRBJ1-2
clone_size: .
cdr3_nt: TGTGCCAGCAGCTCCTGGGCCCGTCCGGCTGGCTACACCTTC
cdr3_aa: CASSSWARPAGYTF

v_call: TRBV5-1
d_call: .
j_call: TRBJ1-1
clone_size: once
cdr3_nt: TGCGCCAGCAGCTCCCCGCTGGGGGGGGGTTCGGACACTGAAGCTTTCTTT
cdr3_aa: CASSSPLGGGSDTEAFF

v_call: TRBV5-6
d_call: TRBD1
j_call: TRBJ2-4
clone_size: .
cdr3_nt: TGTGCCAGCAGCTTGGTGGGACAGGGGGCCAAAAACATTCAGTACTTC
cdr3_aa: CASSLVGQGAKNIQYF

v_call: TRBV7-8
d_call: .
j_call: TRBJ1-5
clone_size: .
cdr3_nt: TGTGCCAGCAGCTTAGCCCCGCGTCAGCCCCAGCATTTT
cdr3_aa: CASSLAPRQPQHF

v_call: TRBV13
d_call: .
j_call: TRBJ2-4
clone_size: .
cdr3_nt: TGTGCCAGCAGCCCCCGACGACTAGCCAAAAACATTCAGTACTTC
cdr3_aa: CASSPRRLAKNIQYF

v_call: TRBV12-3/TRBV12-4
d_call: .
j_call: TRBJ2-5
clone_size: once
cdr3_nt: TGTGCCAGCAGTTTTGGGGGGTCGGAGACCCAGTACTTC
cdr3_aa: CASSFGGSETQYF

v_call: TRBV6-5
d_call: .
j_call: TRBJ1-4
clone_size: .
cdr3_nt: TGTGCCAGCAGCTCGGACCCGGGAGGCGAAAAACTGTTTTTT
cdr3_aa: CASSSDPGGEKLFF

v_call: TRBV28
d_call: .
j_call: TRBJ1-1
clone_size: .
cdr3_nt: TGTGCCAGCACCATCAGGGGAGGGAGGACTGAAGCTTTCTTT
cdr3_aa: CASTIRGGRTEAFF

v_call: TRBV6-6
d_call: TRBD2
j_call: TRBJ2-7
clone_size: .
cdr3_nt: TGTGCCAGCAGTGCAGGACTAGCGGATAAATCCTACGAGCAGTACTTC
cdr3_aa: CASSAGLADKSYEQYF

v_call: TRBV5-4
d_call: .
j_call: TRBJ1-6
clone_size: .
cdr3_nt: TGTGCCAGCAGCTTACAGGGTTTGGATTCACCCCTCCACTTT
cdr3_aa: CASSLQGLDSPLHF

v_call: TRBV29-1
d_call: .
j_call: TRBJ1-2
clone_size: .
cdr3_nt: TGCAGCGTTGAAGATCGCTCCCGGACAAATGGCTACACCTTC
cdr3_aa: CSVEDRSRTNGYTF

v_call: TRBV7-9
d_call: .
j_call: TRBJ1-3
clone_size: .
cdr3_nt: TGTGCCAGCAGCTTAGTGGTGACAGATGTTCCTTCTGGAAACACCATATATTTT
cdr3_aa: CASSLVVTDVPSGNTIYF

v_call: TRBV4-1
d_call: .
j_call: TRBJ1-5
clone_size: few
cdr3_nt: TGCGCCAGCAGCCAAGTGGGACTGGGGGGCAATCAGCCCCAGCATTTT
cdr3_aa: CASSQVGLGGNQPQHF

v_call: TRBV11-2
d_call: .
j_call: TRBJ2-1
clone_size: .
cdr3_nt: TGTGCCAGCAGCTTAAGCCGTCCCAATGAGCAGTTCTTC
cdr3_aa: CASSLSRPNEQFF

v_call: TRBV19
d_call: .
j_call: TRBJ1-6
clone_size: once
cdr3_nt: TGTGCCAGTAGTATAAGTGGGAGCTCCTATAATTCACCCCTCCACTTT
cdr3_aa: CASSISGSSYNSPLHF

v_call: TRBV5-1
d_call: .
j_call: TRBJ2-2
clone_size: once
cdr3_nt: TGCGCCAGCAGCTTGGCACTGACAGTTAACACCGGGGAGCTGTTTTTT
cdr3_aa: CASSLALTVNTGELFF

v_call: TRBV28
d_call: .
j_call: TRBJ1-2
clone_size: .
cdr3_nt: TGTGCCAGCAGTTCGGACAGCCCCTATGGCTACACCTTC
cdr3_aa: CASSSDSPYGYTF

v_call: TRBV7-6
d_call: .
j_call: TRBJ1-1
clone_size: .
cdr3_nt: TGTGCCAGCAGCCACTACAGGCGGGGCTTCACTGAAGCTTTCTTT
cdr3_aa: CASSHYRRGFTEAFF

v_call: TRBV5-6
d_call: TRBD1
j_call: TRBJ2-7
clone_size: .
cdr3_nt: TGTGCCAGCAGCCGGGACAGGGGGTCAGGGGAGCAGTACTTC
cdr3_aa: CASSRDRGSGEQYF

v_call: TRBV10-1
d_call: .
j_call: TRBJ1-1
clone_size: .
cdr3_nt: TGCGCCAGCAGTGGACAGATGTACACTGAAGCTTTCTTT
cdr3_aa: CASSGQMYTEAFF

v_call: TRBV5-4
d_call: .
j_call: TRBJ1-1
clone_size: .
cdr3_nt: TGTGCCAGCAGCTTGGGGCAGGGGAGGGCTATGAACACTGAAGCTTTCTTT
cdr3_aa: CASSLGQGRAMNTEAFF

v_call: TRBV6-1
d_call: .
j_call: TRBJ2-3
clone_size: .
cdr3_nt: TGTGCCAGCAGTGATAAAGGACTCCTGGAAGATACGCAGTATTTT
cdr3_aa: CASSDKGLLEDTQYF

v_call: TRBV3-1/TRBV3-2
d_call: .
j_call: TRBJ1-5
clone_size: .
cdr3_nt: TGTGCCAGCGCGCCGGATGGGTCGGGTTATCAGCCCCAGCATTTT
cdr3_aa: CASAPDGSGYQPQHF

v_call: TRBV10-3
d_call: .
j_call: TRBJ1-4
clone_size: .
cdr3_nt: TGTGCCTCCCGACAGGAAGAAAAACTGTTTTTT
cdr3_aa: CASRQEEKLFF

v_call: TRBV5-6
d_call: TRBD1
j_call: TRBJ1-2
clone_size: .
cdr3_nt: TGTGCCAGCAGCTTAGGGACAGGGGACGGAGGCTACACCTTC
cdr3_aa: CASSLGTGDGGYTF

v_call: TRBV5-1
d_call: TRBD1
j_call: TRBJ2-7
clone_size: .
cdr3_nt: TGCGCCAGCAGCTTTAGACAGGGGGCGGCCTACGAGCAGTACTTC
cdr3_aa: CASSFRQGAAYEQYF

v_call: TRBV3-1/TRBV3-2
d_call: .
j_call: TRBJ2-7
clone_size: once
cdr3_nt: TGTGCCAGCAGCCTGAATGACCCGGCGGACGAGCAGTACTTC
cdr3_aa: CASSLNDPADEQYF

v_call: TRBV7-2
d_call: .
j_call: TRBJ1-2
clone_size: once
cdr3_nt: TGTGCCAGCAGCCCCCGGCGGAGGAACTATGGCTACACCTTC
cdr3_aa: CASSPRRRNYGYTF

v_call: TRBV27
d_call: TRBD1
j_call: TRBJ1-1
clone_size: .
cdr3_nt: TGTGCCAGCAGTCCTGGGACAGGTGGGTTTGAAGCTTTCTTT
cdr3_aa: CASSPGTGGFEAFF

v_call: TRBV12-5
d_call: TRBD1
j_call: TRBJ2-2
clone_size: once
cdr3_nt: TGTGCTAGTGGTTTAGGGACAGGGGGGAACACCGGGGAGCTGTTTTTT
cdr3_aa: CASGLGTGGNTGELFF

v_call: TRBV5-8
d_call: .
j_call: TRBJ1-1
clone_size: .
cdr3_nt: TGTGCCAGCAGCACGTTACAGGTTTTCTCTTCTGAAGCTTTCTTT
cdr3_aa: CASSTLQVFSSEAFF